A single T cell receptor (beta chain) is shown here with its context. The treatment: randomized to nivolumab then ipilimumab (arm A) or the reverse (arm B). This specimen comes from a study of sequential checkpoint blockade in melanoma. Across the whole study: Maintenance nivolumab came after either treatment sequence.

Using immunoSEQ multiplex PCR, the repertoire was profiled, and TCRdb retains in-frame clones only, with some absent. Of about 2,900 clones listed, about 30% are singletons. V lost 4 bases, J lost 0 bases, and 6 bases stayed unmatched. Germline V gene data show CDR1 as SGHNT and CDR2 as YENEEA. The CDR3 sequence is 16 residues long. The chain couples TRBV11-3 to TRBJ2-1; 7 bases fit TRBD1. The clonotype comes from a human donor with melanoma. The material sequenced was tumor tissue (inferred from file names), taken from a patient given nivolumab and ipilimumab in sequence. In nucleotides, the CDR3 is TGTGCCAGCAGCTCCCGACAGGGAAGCTCCTACAATGAGCAGTTCTTC. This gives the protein CASSSRQGSSYNEQFF.